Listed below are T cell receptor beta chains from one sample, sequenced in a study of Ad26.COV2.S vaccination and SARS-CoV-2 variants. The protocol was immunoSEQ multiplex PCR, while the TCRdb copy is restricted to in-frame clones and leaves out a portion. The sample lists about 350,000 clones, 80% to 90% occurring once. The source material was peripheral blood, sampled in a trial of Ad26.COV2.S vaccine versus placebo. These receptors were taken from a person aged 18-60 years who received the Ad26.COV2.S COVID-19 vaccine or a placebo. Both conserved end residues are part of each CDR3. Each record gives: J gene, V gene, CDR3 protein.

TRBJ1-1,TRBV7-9,CASSSGWAEAFF
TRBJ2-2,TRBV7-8,CASSLLGGELFF
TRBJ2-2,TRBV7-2,CASTKGIANTGELFF
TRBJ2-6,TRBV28,CASSFGDSGANVLTF
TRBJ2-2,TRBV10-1,CASSSGSIAGELFF
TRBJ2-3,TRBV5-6,CASSGVRDIGNTDTQYF
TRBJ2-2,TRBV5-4,CASSLRGPGELFF
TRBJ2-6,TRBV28,CASSLSLHGAGESPSSGANVLTF
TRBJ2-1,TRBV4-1,CASSPALPVTKYNEQFF
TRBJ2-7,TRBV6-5,CASSYSLGSSYEQYF
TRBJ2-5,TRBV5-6,CASSSGTGIEETQYF
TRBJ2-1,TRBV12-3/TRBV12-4,CASSRQGYNEQFF
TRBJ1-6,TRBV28,CASSRTGNSPLHF
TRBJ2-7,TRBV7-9,CASSFSPPSRSSYEQYF
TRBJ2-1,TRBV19,CASSRQGLGEQFF
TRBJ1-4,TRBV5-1,CASRRNVEMGDEKLFF
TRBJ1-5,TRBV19,CASSTPRGSGPQHF
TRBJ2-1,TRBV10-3,CAISEGYSYNEQFF
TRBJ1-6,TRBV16,CASSQYRDSPLHF
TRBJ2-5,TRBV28,CASAGGSQETQYF
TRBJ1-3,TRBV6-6,CASSSQGAGNTIYF